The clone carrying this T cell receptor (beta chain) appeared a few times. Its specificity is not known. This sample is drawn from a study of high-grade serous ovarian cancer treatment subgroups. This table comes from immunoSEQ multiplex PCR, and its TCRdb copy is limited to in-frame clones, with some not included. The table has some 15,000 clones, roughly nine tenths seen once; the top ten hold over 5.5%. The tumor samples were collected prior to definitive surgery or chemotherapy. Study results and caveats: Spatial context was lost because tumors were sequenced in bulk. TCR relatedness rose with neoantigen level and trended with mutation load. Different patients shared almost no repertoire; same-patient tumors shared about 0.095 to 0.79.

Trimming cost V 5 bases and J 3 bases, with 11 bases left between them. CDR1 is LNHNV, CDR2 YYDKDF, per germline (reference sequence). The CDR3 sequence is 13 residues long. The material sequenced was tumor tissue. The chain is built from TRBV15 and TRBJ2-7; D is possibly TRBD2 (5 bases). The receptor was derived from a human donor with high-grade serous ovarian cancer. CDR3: CATSSRRGYEQYF. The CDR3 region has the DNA TGTGCCACCAGCTCACGACGGGGCTACGAGCAGTACTTC.